Listed here are 5 T cell receptor beta chains from one sample, sequenced in a study of cytomegalovirus exposure and HLA in healthy donors. PCR primers comprised 60 Vbeta and 13 Jbeta primers. The table came from immunoSEQ multiplex PCR; TCRdb's copy has only in-frame clones and leaves some out. The profile shows about 170,000 clones, approximately 82% of them singletons. Sequencing used PBMCs. These receptors were obtained from a male donor in good health and CMV-seronegative.

The sample holds a few counts of this clone. The chain employs TRBV4-2 and TRBJ2-5; 9 bases line up with TRBD1. The CDR3 totals 17 residues. Germline-derived CDR1 and CDR2 are LGHNA and YNFKEQ. V shed 1 base and J 5 bases; nucleotides not matched to a gene: 11. CDR3 protein: CASSQASPGQGKETQYF. CDR3 bases: TGTGCCAGCAGCCAAGCGTCGCCGGGACAGGGAAAGGAGACCCAGTACTTC.

This clone turned up a few times. The chain employs TRBV18 and TRBJ2-1; TRBD2 matches 10 bases. The J segment lost 3 bases and the V segment lost 6 bases, leaving 14 bases of the junction unmatched. The CDR3 totals 18 residues. The germline V gene encodes CDR1 KGHSH and CDR2 LQKENI. This chain's CDR3 is CASSPARIAGGLYNEQFF. The CDR3 region has the DNA TGTGCCAGCTCCCCGGCCCGGATAGCGGGGGGCCTCTACAATGAGCAGTTCTTC.

V is TRBV7-6 and J is TRBJ2-3, with D possibly TRBD1 on 5 matching bases. Trimming left V 2 bases short and J 2 bases short, with 20 bases between. Germline CDR1 and CDR2: SGHVS and FNYEAQ. The CDR3 is made up of 18 amino acids. The CDR3 DNA follows: TGTGCCAGCAGCTTATACCGATTAGGGGCGCTTAACACAGATACGCAGTATTTT. Protein product: CASSLYRLGALNTDTQYF.

This clone was seen a single time. The chain links TRBV9 to TRBJ1-2, with D possibly being TRBD1 (6 bases). Trimming removed 1 base at V and 8 bases at J, with 15 bases between. This CDR3 contains 14 residues. Per the germline V gene, CDR1 is SGDLS and CDR2 is YYNGEE. The CDR3 spells CASSVLGGGDGYTF. As DNA, the CDR3 is TGTGCCAGCAGCGTACTAGGGGGGGGAGACGGCTACACCTTC. The full variable domain, completed using reference TRBV9 and TRBJ1-2, is DSGVTQTPKHLITATGQRVTLRCSPRSGDLSVYWYQQSLDQGLQFLIQYYNGEERAKGNILERFSAQQFPDLHSELNLSSLELGDSALYFCASSVLGGGDGYTFGSGTRLTVV.

CDR3 DNA: TGCGCCAGCAGTCCGCAAGGGGCCCTGAACACTGAAGCTTTCTTT. It encodes CASSPQGALNTEAFF. The chain uses TRBV4-1 and TRBJ1-1; a weak D match, TRBD1 (5 bases). V gave up 6 bases and J gave up 0 bases, with 14 bases separating them. The germline CDR1 and CDR2 sequences are MGHRA and YSYEKL. This CDR3 contains 15 residues.